The present T cell receptor beta chain was sequenced within a study of response to subunit inactivated influenza vaccine. The study, taken as a whole, reports: T cells newly recruited by each seasonal influenza vaccination are few, the authors suggested.

With regard to this clonotype: Its antigen is unidentified.

V was clipped by 1 base and J by 2 bases, with 12 bases between them. The germline CDR1 and CDR2 sequences are MGHRA and YSYEKL. There are 15 residues in the CDR3. Via MiXCR, TCRdb re-called the RT-PCR reads, giving one row per CDR3 protein. This sample yields 400,000 to 550,000 distinct CDR3 sequences, of which about 25% are seen a single time; under 2.5% belongs to the top ten. The material was CD4+ T cells sorted from PBMCs, obtained around 5 days after vaccination. The TCR comes from a man aged 45-65 years who received an inactivated influenza vaccine. The genes are TRBV4-1 and TRBJ2-7, with D perhaps matching TRBD1 (6 bases). The CDR3, as DNA: TGCGCCAGCAGCCAAGTGGTGGGGGCCCCCTACGAGCAGTACTTC. Protein: CASSQVVGAPYEQYF.